The sequence of this T cell receptor (beta chain) was determined in a study of T cells after posttransplantation cyclophosphamide. Study-wide findings and caveats: Recipient CMV seropositivity and CMV reactivation strongly tracked TRB clonality. Donor CD8+ memory clones often dominated recipient blood repertoires at later times. Skin or GI-infiltrating T cells shared few TRB sequences with blood.

This clone was recorded many times. Its target is not known. Clones were sequenced by immunoSEQ multiplex PCR, and TCRdb holds only the in-frame ones, with some missing. The table lists some 37,000 clones, with no singletons. The CDR3 totals 14 residues. V was pared by 7 bases and J by 7 bases, with 7 bases of the junction left unmatched. Per germline, CDR1 MNHEY and CDR2 SVGAGI. The chain uses TRBV6-5 and TRBJ1-6; 7 bases line up with TRBD1. Sequenced input: PBMCs. This receptor was taken from a girl aged 5-17 years in good health, CMV-negative, and a related stem cell transplant donor. CDR3 residues: CASTTGALNSPLHF. The CDR3 DNA follows: TGTGCCAGCACCACAGGGGCTCTAAATTCACCCCTCCACTTT.